This T cell receptor beta chain is from a study of blood T cell repertoires in COVID-19 (dated by TCRdb to 2020 to 2022). About the full investigation: The collaborator samples originated in the United States, Italy and Spain and spanned the acute and convalescent phases of COVID-19. The dataset comprised deeply sampled blood TCRbeta repertoires from subjects exposed to, actively infected with, or recovered from COVID-19. The sample metadata nearly always contained a de-identified subject ID, COVID-19 status, age in years and sex. The material from the prospective study consisted of cDNA or gDNA derived from T cells, B-cell-depleted T cells, or PBMCs. Where available, HLA class I and class II types were taken from metadata supplied by the sample provider and were not determined by assay-based typing. The repertoires were released in a freely available public database intended as a resource for research on the immune response to SARS-CoV-2. Samples were obtained from the ongoing ImmuneRACE study (first 160 participants) and from some 1,300 subjects provided by 6 global collaborators. Study-level results and caveats: The amount of clinical and demographic metadata varied by source and participant and was provided uncurated.

V loses 6 bases, J loses 2 bases, and the germline ends lie 10 bases apart. Looking up the germline V gene yields CDR1 MDHEN and CDR2 SYDVKM. The CDR3 holds 13 amino acids from the cysteine to the phenylalanine. The DNA shown is the 39-base CDR3, in frame from base 1. The immunoSEQ Assay, a bias-controlled multiplex PCR, was used to amplify TCRbeta CDR3 regions from genomic DNA. The authors processed their data as follows. Nucleated cell counts per sample were estimated from amplification of reference gene primers within the assay. To quantify the absolute abundance of each unique TCRbeta CDR3 rearrangement, sequence reads were collapsed and filtered. For each sample, productive Simpson clonality was calculated by taking the square root of Simpson's diversity index across productive rearrangements. TCRdb's version of the immuneACCESS table is confined to in-frame rearrangements and falls short of the full clone set. An unresolved V gene accounts for under half of the shortfall where checked; the remainder is of unknown origin. V and J calls plus clone size are reproduced from that table; the DNA served to infer D and trimming. The sample table shows under 300,000 clones, and around 89% are seen once. Roughly 8.6% of the sample is in the top ten clones.

Participants in the prospective study were aged 18 to 89 years, lived in some 24 United States geographic areas, and enrolled through a virtual design. To assign participants to cohorts, the prospective study relied on clinical history that participants themselves reported in a screening survey and a study questionnaire. Recovered participants in ImmuneRACE Cohort 3 were defined as having two consecutive negative NP/OP PCR tests, clearance from a healthcare professional, or resolution of symptoms. In the prospective study, mobile phlebotomists collected whole blood, serum and a nasopharyngeal or oropharyngeal swab from each participant. Additional blood draws and questionnaires over an approximately 2-month period could optionally be provided by prospective study participants. Before DNA extraction, blood samples from the prospective study were shipped at room temperature or frozen. A word on this clone: The antigen this receptor binds is unknown. One base away there is no much larger clone; base qualities are not given.

The V and J segments used are TRBV28 and TRBJ2-5; the D segment could be TRBD2, given 5 matching bases. Specimen: PBMCs or T cells enriched from blood (not recorded which). This receptor was taken from a man aged 35-49 years who had recovered from COVID-19. The CDR3 protein sequence reads: CASRSEGQETQYF. The DNA sequence is given as TGTGCCAGCAGATCTGAGGGACAAGAGACCCAGTACTTC.